This entry describes one TCR beta chain. This entry belongs to a study of blood T cell repertoires in COVID-19. The protocol was immunoSEQ multiplex PCR, while the TCRdb copy is restricted to in-frame clones and leaves out a portion. The sample records 490,000 or so clones, approximately 90% being singletons. The germline gives CDR1 SNHLY, CDR2 FYNNEI. The CDR3 spans 10 residues. Trimming shortened V by 4 bases and J by 8 bases, and 4 bases separated the two germline ends. Sequencing input: PBMCs or T cells enriched from blood (not recorded which). The source of this sequence is a woman aged 60-75 years who had recovered from COVID-19. The rearrangement joins TRBV2 to TRBJ2-3; D call uncertain. CDR3 sequence (DNA): TGTGCCAGCAGTGGTCTTACGCAGTATTTT. Translated, it gives CASSGLTQYF.